Shown below are 17 T cell receptor beta chains from a single sample sequenced in a study of Graves' ophthalmopathy and Graves' hyperthyroidism. RNA transcripts were the template, and TCR beta CDR3 regions were amplified from them. After a first-round RT-PCR with HTBI primers, a second-round multiplex PCR was run. Via MiXCR, TCRdb re-called the multiplex PCR reads, giving one row per CDR3 protein. The sample has almost 400,000 distinct CDR3 sequences; about 17% are singletons. The sequencing input was peripheral blood. The receptors were sampled from a woman under 30 with Graves' ophthalmopathy.

This clonotype was seen repeatedly, ten times or more. The CDR3 protein is CASSEWTPGGEQYF. Written as DNA, the CDR3 is TGTGCCAGCAGTGAATGGACCCCCGGAGGCGAGCAGTACTTC. The V gene is TRBV25-1, the J gene TRBJ2-7, with a tentative D call TRBD2 (5 bases). The germline V gene encodes CDR1 MGHDK and CDR2 SYGVNS. CDR3 length equals 14 residues. Trimming took 1 base from V and 6 from J, leaving 13 bases between them.

The sample holds many counts of this clonotype. V gene TRBV6-5 combines with J gene TRBJ2-5; TRBD2 might be the D (5 bases). The CDR3 sequence is 15 residues long. V dropped 7 bases and J dropped 2 bases, with 17 bases sitting between them. CDR1 and CDR2 from the germline V gene are MNHEY and SVGAGI. CDR3 loop: CASTHSGTLQETQYF. The CDR3 DNA is TGTGCCAGCACCCACAGCGGTACCCTACAAGAGACCCAGTACTTC.

V and J are TRBV3-1 and TRBJ1-3; no firm D call. The CDR3 contains 16 residues. V was pared by 0 bases and J by 4 bases, with 13 bases between. In germline, CDR1 is LGHDT, CDR2 YNNKEL (reference sequence). The CDR3 spells CASSQDRPSSGNTIYF. The CDR3 DNA reads TGTGCCAGCAGCCAAGATCGGCCCTCGTCGGGAAACACCATATATTTT.

This clonotype was seen many times. The chain couples TRBV4-2 to TRBJ2-7; D unresolved. The V end was cut by 1 base, the J end by 7 bases, with 14 bases between. Per germline, CDR1 LGHNA and CDR2 YNFKEQ. The CDR3 spans 14 residues. This CDR3 reads CASSQGELAREQYF. The CDR3 nucleotides are TGTGCCAGCAGCCAAGGGGAATTAGCACGGGAGCAGTACTTC.

This clonotype was counted at least ten times. The chain couples TRBV18 to TRBJ1-1; 7 bases fit TRBD1. The CDR3 consists of 17 residues. Per germline, CDR1 KGHSH and CDR2 LQKENI. V was clipped by 3 bases and J by 3 bases; unmatched bases: 13. The DNA for the CDR3 is TGTGCCAGCTCACCCTTCCTAGACAGGGAGGCGGACACTGAAGCTTTCTTT. Protein: CASSPFLDREADTEAFF.

The sample holds many counts of this clonotype. The V gene is TRBV28, the J gene TRBJ1-3; D might be TRBD1 (5 bases). Germline-derived CDR1 and CDR2 are MDHEN and SYDVKM. This CDR3 spans 15 amino acids. Trimming took 5 bases from V and 4 from J, leaving 15 bases between them. The CDR3 reads CASSPGAISGNTIYF. The CDR3 nucleotides read TGTGCCAGCAGTCCCGGGGCAATCTCCGGAAACACCATATATTTT.

This clonotype was counted ten times or more. The rearrangement uses TRBV6-2 or TRBV6-3 and TRBJ2-7; D possibly corresponds to TRBD1 (6 bases). The V gene's germline CDR1 is MNHEY and CDR2 SVGEGT. V lost 0 bases to trimming and J lost 2 bases, with 14 bases between them. This CDR3 comprises 16 residues. In DNA form, the CDR3 reads TGTGCCAGCAGTTACTCCACAGGGCTAATTCCCTACGAGCAGTACTTC. Translation: CASSYSTGLIPYEQYF.

This clonotype was detected many times. The J gene is TRBJ2-4, the V gene TRBV9, with a weak D call TRBD2 (7 bases). The CDR3 totals 15 residues. V gave up 5 bases and J gave up 5 bases, with 17 bases separating them. Germline V lookup: CDR1 SGDLS, CDR2 YYNGEE. CDR3 coding DNA: TGTGCCAGCAGAAAAGGGGAGGGGGAAGAAAACATTCAGTACTTC. It is translated as CASRKGEGEENIQYF.

This CDR3 is CASSSGLMKETQYF. The CDR3 nucleotides read TGTGCCAGCAGCTCGGGACTAATGAAAGAGACCCAGTACTTC. This sequence joins TRBV6-1 and TRBJ2-5, with 7 bases lining up with TRBD2. The CDR3 runs to 14 residues. Per germline, CDR1 MNHNS and CDR2 SASEGT. Losses at the gene ends were 6 bases for V and 3 bases for J; bases not matched to a gene: 7.

This clonotype was observed at least ten times. The chain employs TRBV7-2 and TRBJ2-7; 10 bases are shared with TRBD1. This CDR3 has 14 residues. Germline-derived CDR1 and CDR2 are SGHTA and FQGNSA. V was pared by 3 bases and J by 8 bases, with 7 bases of the junction left unmatched. The CDR3 region has the DNA TGTGCCAGCAGCTTCCGGGACAGGGGTGTCAAGCAGTACTTC. As protein: CASSFRDRGVKQYF.

The sample holds many counts of this clonotype. This chain joins TRBV5-5 and TRBJ1-1; no definite D call. From germline, CDR1 is SGHKS and CDR2 YYEKEE (reference sequence). V shed 2 bases and J shed 1 base, with 9 bases lying between them. CDR3 size: 14 residues. The CDR3 region has the DNA TGTGCCAGCAGCTTCCCCCTCGGGAACACTGAAGCTTTCTTT. Translated: CASSFPLGNTEAFF.

This clonotype was seen repeatedly, ten times or more. The rearrangement uses TRBV29-1 and TRBJ2-5, with TRBD2 as a possible D gene (6 bases). Trimming shortened V by 5 bases and J by 3 bases, and 22 bases separated the two germline ends. Germline V CDR1 and CDR2: SQVTM, ANQGSEA. The CDR3 is 16 amino acids. CDR3 nucleotide sequence: TGCAGCGTTAGGGGAGTCGCGGGATCGCCCAAAGAGACCCAGTACTTC. Its translation: CSVRGVAGSPKETQYF. Combining the CDR3 with reference TRBV29-1 and TRBJ2-5 gives the whole variable domain SAVISQKPSRDICQRGTSLTIQCQVDSQVTMMFWYRQQPGQSLTLIATANQGSEATYESGFVIDKFPISRPNLTFSTLTVSNMSPEDSSIYLCSVRGVAGSPKETQYFGPGTRLLVL.

This clonotype has at least ten counts. The junction does not match germline at one end; this may be a read error. The chain couples TRBV30 to TRBJ1-2; 8 bases fit TRBD1. Germline V gene data show CDR1 as GTSNPN and CDR2 as SVGIG (reference sequence). CDR3 length equals 18 residues. This chain's CDR3 is CAWSVIEGQAIHNYGHTF. CDR3 bases: TGTGCCTGGAGTGTGATTGAGGGACAGGCCATCCATAACTATGGCCACACCTTC.

The sample holds many counts of this clonotype. The chain uses TRBV7-2 and TRBJ1-6, with D perhaps TRBD1 (6 bases). The germline V gene encodes CDR1 SGHTA and CDR2 FQGNSA. There are 14 residues in the CDR3. Between the trimmed V and J ends, which lost 5 bases and 8 bases, there was a span of 13 bases. CDR3 in amino acids: CASSPDSWDSPLHF. For the CDR3, the DNA is TGTGCCAGCAGCCCGGACAGCTGGGATTCACCCCTCCACTTT.

Ten or more counts support this clonotype. The rearrangement joins TRBV30 to TRBJ2-7; a possible D gene is TRBD2 (5 bases). There are 11 residues in the CDR3. Germline CDR1 GTSNPN, CDR2 SVGIG (reference sequence). Trimming cost V 5 bases and J 8 bases, with 13 bases left between them. The CDR3, as DNA: TGTGCCTGGGACGGAGGTCCTAAGCAGTACTTC. Residues: CAWDGGPKQYF.

This clonotype has at least ten counts. CDR3 residues: CASSVVTGSTGELFF. As DNA, the CDR3 is TGTGCCAGCAGCGTAGTGACAGGGAGCACCGGGGAGCTGTTTTTT. V is TRBV9 and J is TRBJ2-2; 7 nucleotides agree with TRBD1. After removal of 0 bases from V and 4 bases from J, the junction contained 3 bases not matched to a gene. The CDR3 spans 15 residues. Germline V gene lookup returns CDR1 SGDLS and CDR2 YYNGEE.

This clonotype was counted many times. This chain connects TRBV12-3 or TRBV12-4 to TRBJ1-2; 8 nucleotides align to TRBD1. The CDR3 length is 15 residues. The V and J ends lost 1 base and 6 bases, in that order; junction bases with no gene match: 7. This chain's CDR3 is CASSLVAGGLHGYTF. CDR3 nucleotide sequence: TGTGCCAGCAGTTTAGTGGCAGGGGGCCTCCATGGCTACACCTTC.